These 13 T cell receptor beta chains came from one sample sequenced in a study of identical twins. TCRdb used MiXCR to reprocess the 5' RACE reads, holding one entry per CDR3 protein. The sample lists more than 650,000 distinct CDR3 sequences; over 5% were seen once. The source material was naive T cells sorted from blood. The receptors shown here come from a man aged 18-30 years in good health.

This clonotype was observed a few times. The CDR3 nucleotides are TGTGCCAGCAGTGAAAGTCGGGGCGGCGAGCAGTACGTC. It encodes CASSESRGGEQYV. The chain joins TRBV6-1 to TRBJ2-7, with D possibly called TRBD1 or TRBD2 (5 bases each). The germline gives CDR1 MNHNS, CDR2 SASEGT. The CDR3 runs 13 residues. V lost 2 bases to trimming and J lost 6 bases, with 11 bases between them.

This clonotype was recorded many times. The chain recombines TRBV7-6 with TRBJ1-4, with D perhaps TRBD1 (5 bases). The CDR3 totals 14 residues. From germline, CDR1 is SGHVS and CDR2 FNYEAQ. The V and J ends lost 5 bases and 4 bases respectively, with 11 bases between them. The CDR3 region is CASSLGRLNEKLFF. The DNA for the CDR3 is TGTGCCAGCAGCCTGGGACGCCTTAATGAAAAACTGTTTTTT.

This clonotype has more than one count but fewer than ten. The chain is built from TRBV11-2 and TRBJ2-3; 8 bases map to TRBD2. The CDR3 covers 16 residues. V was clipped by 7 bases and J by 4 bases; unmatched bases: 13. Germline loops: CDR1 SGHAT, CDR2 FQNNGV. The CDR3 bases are TGTGCCAGCACCCCACAGCCGGGAGGGAGGGCAGATACGCAGTATTTT. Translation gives CASTPQPGGRADTQYF. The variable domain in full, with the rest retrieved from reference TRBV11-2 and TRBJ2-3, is EAGVAQSPRYKIIEKRQSVAFWCNPISGHATLYWYQQILGQGPKLLIQFQNNGVVDDSQLPKDRFSAERLKGVDSTLKIQPAKLEDSAVYLCASTPQPGGRADTQYFGPGTRLTVL.

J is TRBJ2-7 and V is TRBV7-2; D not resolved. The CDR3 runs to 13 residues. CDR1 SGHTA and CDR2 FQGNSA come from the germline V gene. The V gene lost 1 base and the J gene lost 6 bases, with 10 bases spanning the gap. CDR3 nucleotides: TGTGCCAGCAGCTTAGGCGCGCCCTCCGAGCAGTACTTC. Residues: CASSLGAPSEQYF.

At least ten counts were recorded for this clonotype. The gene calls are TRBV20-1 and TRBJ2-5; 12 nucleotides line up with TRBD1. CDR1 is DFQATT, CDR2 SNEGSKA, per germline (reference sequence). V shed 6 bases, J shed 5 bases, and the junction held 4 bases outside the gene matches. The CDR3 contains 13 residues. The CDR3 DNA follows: TGCAGTGCGGGGGACAGGGGGCCGGAGACCCAGTACTTC. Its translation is CSAGDRGPETQYF.

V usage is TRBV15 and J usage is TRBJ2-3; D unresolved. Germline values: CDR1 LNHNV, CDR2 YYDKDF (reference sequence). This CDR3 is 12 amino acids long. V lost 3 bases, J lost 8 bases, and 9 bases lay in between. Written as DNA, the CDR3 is TGTGCCACCAGCAGGTGGTCGGCTACGCAGTATTTT. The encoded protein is CATSRWSATQYF.

CDR3 region: CATLRDSNTGELFF. CDR3 bases: TGTGCCACGCTTCGGGACAGTAACACCGGGGAGCTGTTTTTT. This chain connects TRBV6-2 or TRBV6-3 to TRBJ2-2; 7 bases agree with TRBD1. V shed 10 bases and J 2 bases; nucleotides not matched to a gene: 7. CDR1 is MNHEY and CDR2 is SVGEGT in the germline V gene. This CDR3 is 14 amino acids long.

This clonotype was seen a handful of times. DNA for the CDR3: TGTGCCAGCAGCCAAGATCTAGGACAGCAGTATTTT. Encoded protein: CASSQDLGQQYF. The gene calls are TRBV3-1 and TRBJ2-3, with TRBD1 as a possible D gene (5 bases). The CDR3 has 12 amino acids. Trimming pared 0 bases from V and 11 bases from J, leaving 9 bases between. Germline V gene data show CDR1 as LGHDT and CDR2 as YNNKEL (reference sequence).

The CDR3 DNA is TGTGCCAGCAAAACGGGGGGGATCAGCACTGAAGCTTTCTTT. It codes for CASKTGGISTEAFF. The chain has TRBV25-1 and TRBJ1-1; maybe TRBD1 (5 bases). Germline CDR1 MGHDK, CDR2 SYGVNS. V lost 7 bases and J 4 bases, leaving 16 bases between the germline ends. This CDR3 has 14 amino acids.

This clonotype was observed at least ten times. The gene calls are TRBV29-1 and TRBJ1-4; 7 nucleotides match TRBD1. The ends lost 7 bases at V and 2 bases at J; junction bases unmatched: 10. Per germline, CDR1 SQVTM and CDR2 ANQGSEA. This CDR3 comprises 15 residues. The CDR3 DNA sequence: TGCAGCGCCTGGTTGACAGGGTCTACTAATGAAAAACTGTTTTTT. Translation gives CSAWLTGSTNEKLFF.

The chain's CDR3 is CASSLDVSGAGQPQHF. Written as DNA, the CDR3 is TGCGCCAGCAGCTTGGACGTCAGCGGGGCGGGTCAGCCCCAGCATTTT. This chain links TRBV5-1 with TRBJ1-5, with TRBD1 as a possible D gene (5 bases). The ends were cut back, 0 bases at V and 6 bases at J, with 16 bases in the middle. Germline values: CDR1 SGHRS, CDR2 YFSETQ. The CDR3 consists of 16 residues.

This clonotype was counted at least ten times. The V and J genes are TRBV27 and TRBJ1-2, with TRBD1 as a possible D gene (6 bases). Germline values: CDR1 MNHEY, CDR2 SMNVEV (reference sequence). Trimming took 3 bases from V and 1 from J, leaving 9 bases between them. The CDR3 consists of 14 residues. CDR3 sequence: CASSLTGFNYGYTF. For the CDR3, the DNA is TGTGCCAGCAGTTTGACAGGATTTAACTATGGCTACACCTTC.

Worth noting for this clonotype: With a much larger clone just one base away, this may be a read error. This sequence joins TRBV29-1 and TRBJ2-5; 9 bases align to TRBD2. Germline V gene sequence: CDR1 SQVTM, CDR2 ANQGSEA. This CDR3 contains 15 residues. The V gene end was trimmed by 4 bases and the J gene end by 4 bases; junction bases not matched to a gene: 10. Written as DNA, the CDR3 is TGCAGCGTTGTCCTGGGCGGGAGGGCCCCAGAGACCCAGTACTTC. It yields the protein CSVVLGGRAPETQYF.